This TCR beta chain was sequenced during a study of shared clonotypes between healthy human individuals. TCRdb keeps only in-frame clones here, not all; method: immunoSEQ multiplex PCR. The top ten hold roughly 23% of the sample, which has about 120,000 clones, roughly 70% seen once. This clone was seen many times. The target antigen is unknown. The CDR3 is made up of 15 amino acids. Germline CDR1 SGHAT, CDR2 FQNNGV. V lost 5 bases to trimming and J lost 5 bases; unmatched junction nucleotides: 11. Findings and caveats of the study: Roughly 4.6% of naive CD4 clonotypes were common to several donors.

The chain recombines TRBV11-2 with TRBJ2-5; 7 bases agree with TRBD2. The specimen sequenced was memory CD8+ T cells sorted from blood. Stated subset: CD45RO+ cells pooled with CCR7-negative TemRA cells. This TCR was sampled from a woman younger than 45 in good health. CDR3 DNA: TGTGCCAGCAGCCCCACGGGGGGATTTCTCGAGACCCAGTACTTC. Translated: CASSPTGGFLETQYF.